This TCR beta chain emerged from a study of early T cells in non-severe SARS-CoV-2 infection. Study-wide results and limits: VDJdb matching skewed toward anti-spike CD8 responses, missing private and CD4 specificities.

TCRdb called the 5' RACE reads again in MiXCR, with one record for every CDR3 protein. This sample has tens of thousands of distinct CDR3 sequences, with 4.5% to 7% found just once. This clonotype came up many times. Its antigen remains unknown. This TCR came from an adult who was a healthcare worker with PCR-confirmed SARS-CoV-2 infection or an uninfected control (not recorded which). The starting material was whole blood, obtained at baseline.

In nucleotides, the CDR3 is TGCAGTGCTAGGGCTTTTCTAGCGGGAGACCGTGATGAGCAGTTCTTC. Protein: CSARAFLAGDRDEQFF. The rearrangement joins TRBV20-1 to TRBJ2-1; TRBD2 matches 10 bases. With V trimmed by 3 bases and J by 8 bases, 13 bases remained unmatched. Germline lookup yields CDR1 DFQATT and CDR2 SNEGSKA (reference sequence). The CDR3 is made up of 16 amino acids.